This T cell receptor beta chain was identified in a study of CD8+ T cells in alopecia areata. The CDR3 is 15 amino acids. J lost 0 bases, V lost 2 bases, and 3 bases had no gene match. Germline V gene sequence: CDR1 SGHTA, CDR2 FQGNSA. Sequencing templates came from extracted RNA that was reverse transcribed into cDNA. TCRdb keeps only in-frame clones here, not all; method: immunoSEQ multiplex PCR. Among roughly 210,000 clones listed, roughly 40% were seen once. Treatment reported: oral pan-JAK inhibitor, 5-10 mg twice daily. The sequence was obtained from a human donor with alopecia areata. The chain has TRBV7-2 and TRBJ2-5, with TRBD1 matching over 7 bases. Sample: CD4+ T cells sorted from blood, taken at approximately week 36, from a patient treated with tofacitinib. The DNA for the CDR3 is TGTGCCAGCAGCTTATTGGGGACAGACCAAGAGACCCAGTACTTC. Protein: CASSLLGTDQETQYF. Together with reference TRBV7-2 and TRBJ2-5, the CDR3 gives the full variable domain: GAGVSQSPSNKVTEKGKDVELRCDPISGHTALYWYRQSLGQGLEFLIYFQGNSAPDKSGLPSDRFSAERTGGSVSTLTIQRTQQEDSAVYLCASSLLGTDQETQYFGPGTRLLVL.